What follows are 21 T cell receptor beta chains derived from one specimen sequenced in a study of shared T cell receptors in the human thymus. The protocol was immunoSEQ multiplex PCR, while the TCRdb copy is restricted to in-frame clones and leaves out a portion. The table lists hundreds of thousands of clones, around 85% of them singletons. This sample was shared with a second study, whose subject was human thymus T cells.

The sample taken for sequencing was thymocytes. All receptors come from a girl in the first two years of life with a congenital heart defect.

The rearrangement joins TRBV5-5 to TRBJ1-1; D ambiguous. The CDR3 has 14 residues. The V gene's germline CDR1 is SGHKS and CDR2 YYEKEE (reference sequence). With 0 bases removed from V and 1 base from J, the gap between germline ends came to 7 bases. The CDR3 DNA is TGTGCCAGCAGCTTGGGACTCTGGAACACTGAAGCTTTCTTT. It translates to CASSLGLWNTEAFF.

The chain uses TRBV5-1 and TRBJ2-7; D gene unclear. The V and J ends lost 2 bases and 5 bases respectively, with 11 bases between them. The CDR3 has 13 residues. CDR1 SGHRS and CDR2 YFSETQ come from the germline V gene. DNA for the CDR3: TGCGCCAGCAGCTTAACGATACTCCACGAGCAGTACTTC. Its translation: CASSLTILHEQYF.

This chain links TRBV2 with TRBJ1-2; 11 bases align to TRBD1. This CDR3 has 14 amino acids. CDR1 is SNHLY, CDR2 FYNNEI, per germline. V was pared by 5 bases and J by 7 bases, with 6 bases of the junction left unmatched. CDR3 DNA: TGTGCCAGCAGTACCGGGACAGGGGGGTTTGGCTACACCTTC. Its translation: CASSTGTGGFGYTF.

V gene TRBV7-6 combines with J gene TRBJ2-7; 9 nucleotides line up with TRBD1. The V gene end was trimmed by 5 bases and the J gene end by 6 bases; junction bases not matched to a gene: 14. The CDR3 spans 16 residues. The germline CDR1 and CDR2 sequences are SGHVS and FNYEAQ. In DNA form, the CDR3 reads TGTGCCAGCAGCCAGGGGGTGGGGACAGGGAATCGCGAGCAGTACTTC. Protein: CASSQGVGTGNREQYF.

The chain links TRBV4-1 to TRBJ1-1; the match to TRBD1 covers 11 bases. Trimming cost V 4 bases and J 0 bases; bases outside gene matches: 7. From germline, CDR1 is MGHRA and CDR2 YSYEKL. CDR3 length equals 17 residues. CDR3 nucleotides: TGCGCCAGCAGCCTTCGGGGACAGGGGGGAATGAACACTGAAGCTTTCTTT. It codes for CASSLRGQGGMNTEAFF.

This clone was detected only a few times. V and J are TRBV5-6 and TRBJ1-4; 9 nucleotides match TRBD1. V dropped 3 bases and J dropped 10; count of bases not matched to a gene: 10. Per the germline V gene, CDR1 is SGHDT and CDR2 is YYEEEE. The CDR3 runs to 15 residues. CDR3 coding DNA: TGTGCCAGCAGCTCGACGGACAGGGGAGAAGGAAAACTGTTTTTT. Its protein is CASSSTDRGEGKLFF.

The rearrangement uses TRBV4-1 and TRBJ1-4; D not certain. The germline V and J ends were trimmed by 0 bases and 11 bases, with 28 bases remaining between them. The CDR3 length is 19 residues. Germline assignment: CDR1 MGHRA and CDR2 YSYEKL. The CDR3 sequence is CASSQEARLILRARDKLFF. Written as DNA, the CDR3 is TGCGCCAGCAGCCAAGAAGCCCGATTAATACTTCGTGCCCGGGATAAACTGTTTTTT.

V and J are TRBV19 and TRBJ1-1; maybe TRBD1 (6 bases). Trimming took 3 bases from V and 0 from J, leaving 11 bases between them. This CDR3 comprises 15 residues. Looked up from germline, CDR1 is LNHDA and CDR2 is SQIVND (reference sequence). CDR3 coding DNA: TGTGCCAGTAGTATGGACAGAGTAATGAACACTGAAGCTTTCTTT. As protein: CASSMDRVMNTEAFF.

The J gene is TRBJ1-1, the V gene TRBV7-6, with 7 bases lining up with TRBD1. The length of the CDR3 is 15 residues. Germline CDR1 SGHVS, CDR2 FNYEAQ. V dropped 0 bases and J dropped 3; count of bases not matched to a gene: 4. The CDR3 is CASSLAPQGDTEAFF. The CDR3 coding sequence is TGTGCCAGCAGCTTAGCGCCTCAGGGGGACACTGAAGCTTTCTTT.

V usage is TRBV4-1 and J usage is TRBJ1-3; TRBD1 aligns across 10 bases. CDR1 and CDR2 from the germline V gene are MGHRA and YSYEKL. V shed 2 bases and J 2 bases; nucleotides not matched to a gene: 3. The CDR3 totals 16 residues. DNA for the CDR3: TGCGCCAGCAGCCAACAGGGACAGGGGCCTGGAAACACCATATATTTT. It translates to CASSQQGQGPGNTIYF.

This chain connects TRBV25-1 to TRBJ2-7; possible D gene TRBD2, 7 bases. Germline values: CDR1 MGHDK, CDR2 SYGVNS. V lost 8 bases and J 5 bases, leaving 16 bases between the germline ends. CDR3 length: 13 amino acids. The CDR3 coding sequence is TGTGCCAGCGCCCCGGGGGGCAACCACGAGCAGTACTTC. Amino acids: CASAPGGNHEQYF.

The chain joins TRBV19 to TRBJ1-3; D is unresolved. The CDR3 consists of 13 residues. V lost 7 bases and J lost 0, with 7 bases in between. Germline V gene lookup returns CDR1 LNHDA and CDR2 SQIVND (reference sequence). CDR3 DNA sequence: TGTGCCAGTACCAGATTCTCTGGAAACACCATATATTTT. It is translated as CASTRFSGNTIYF. Using reference TRBV19 and TRBJ1-3 for the parts outside the CDR3, the full variable domain is DGGITQSPKYLFRKEGQNVTLSCEQNLNHDAMYWYRQDPGQGLRLIYYSQIVNDFQKGDIAEGYSVSREKKESFPLTVTSAQKNPTAFYLCASTRFSGNTIYFGEGSWLTVV.

The chain employs TRBV19 and TRBJ2-3; TRBD2 matches 7 bases. Germline V gene data show CDR1 as LNHDA and CDR2 as SQIVND (reference sequence). After removal of 5 bases from V and 4 bases from J, the junction contained 6 bases not matched to a gene. The CDR3 totals 14 residues. The CDR3 here is CASSRLAGSDTQYF. DNA for the CDR3: TGTGCCAGTAGTCGACTAGCAGGTTCAGATACGCAGTATTTT.

Remarks on this clone: Different DNA sequences within this sample yield the same CDR3. The chain joins TRBV14 to TRBJ1-1, with 10 bases that match TRBD1. The germline CDR1 and CDR2 sequences are SGHDN and FVKESK. V gave up 2 bases and J gave up 6 bases; unmatched junction bases: 6. This CDR3 has 15 residues. This chain's CDR3 is CASSQSGTGVPEAFF. CDR3 nucleotide sequence: TGTGCCAGCAGCCAATCCGGGACAGGGGTCCCTGAAGCTTTCTTT.

The genes are TRBV5-4 and TRBJ1-5; D is undetermined. Germline V CDR1 and CDR2: SGHNT, YYREEE (reference sequence). The CDR3 sequence is 15 residues long. Trimming pared 0 bases from V and 3 bases from J, leaving 10 bases between. The CDR3 sequence: CASSLEEGLNQPQHF. The CDR3 nucleotides read TGTGCCAGCAGCTTGGAAGAGGGCCTCAATCAGCCCCAGCATTTT.

The chain is built from TRBV27 and TRBJ2-5; weak D call: TRBD1 (5 bases). This CDR3 is 13 amino acids long. Germline V gene lookup returns CDR1 MNHEY and CDR2 SMNVEV (reference sequence). V was cut by 6 bases and J by 1 base, with 9 bases left in between. This chain's CDR3 is CASSPTVQETQYF. DNA for the CDR3: TGTGCCAGCAGCCCGACAGTCCAAGAGACCCAGTACTTC.

The CDR3 sequence is CASSPRDSLSSYEQYF. CDR3 in DNA: TGTGCCAGCAGCCCACGGGACTCGCTCAGCTCCTACGAGCAGTACTTC. The gene calls are TRBV7-2 and TRBJ2-7, with a tentative D call TRBD2 (6 bases). The CDR3 has 16 amino acids. Deletions cut 5 bases from V and 0 bases from J, with 17 bases between. The germline V gene has CDR1 SGHTA and CDR2 FQGNSA.

The count of this clone is one. The chain couples TRBV6-5 to TRBJ2-7; 7 positions agree with TRBD1. CDR1 is MNHEY and CDR2 is SVGAGI in the germline V gene. V shed 6 bases, J shed 3 bases, and the junction held 8 bases outside the gene matches. The CDR3 covers 14 residues. The CDR3 loop reads CASSTRDSDYEQYF. The CDR3 DNA sequence: TGTGCCAGCAGCACCAGGGACAGTGACTACGAGCAGTACTTC.

This chain links TRBV7-9 with TRBJ1-1; D possibly corresponds to TRBD1 (6 bases). From germline, CDR1 is SEHNR and CDR2 FQNEAQ (reference sequence). V was clipped by 4 bases and J by 0 bases, with 12 bases between them. This CDR3 has 15 amino acids. CDR3 sequence (DNA): TGTGCCAGCAGCTCAGTGACAGGATTGAACACTGAAGCTTTCTTT. It encodes CASSSVTGLNTEAFF.

Remarks on this clone: The same CDR3 is also encoded by other DNA sequences in this sample. The chain recombines TRBV28 with TRBJ1-6; 9 bases are a match to TRBD1. The junction had 13 bases not matched to a gene; V was cut back by 4 bases and J by 6 bases. The CDR3 length is 18 residues. Germline CDR1 is MDHEN and CDR2 is SYDVKM. The CDR3 nucleotides are TGTGCCAGCAGTTGCCTCGGGACAGGGCTCGATATTAATTCACCCCTCCACTTT. This codes for CASSCLGTGLDINSPLHF.

V is TRBV28 and J is TRBJ2-7; D not certain. From germline, CDR1 is MDHEN and CDR2 SYDVKM. Between the trimmed V and J ends, which lost 5 bases and 5 bases, there was a span of 19 bases. CDR3 length: 15 amino acids. The CDR3 nucleotides read TGTGCCAGCAGTCCCCCCTCAGGTATGTGGGACGAGCAGTACTTC. Its translation is CASSPPSGMWDEQYF.